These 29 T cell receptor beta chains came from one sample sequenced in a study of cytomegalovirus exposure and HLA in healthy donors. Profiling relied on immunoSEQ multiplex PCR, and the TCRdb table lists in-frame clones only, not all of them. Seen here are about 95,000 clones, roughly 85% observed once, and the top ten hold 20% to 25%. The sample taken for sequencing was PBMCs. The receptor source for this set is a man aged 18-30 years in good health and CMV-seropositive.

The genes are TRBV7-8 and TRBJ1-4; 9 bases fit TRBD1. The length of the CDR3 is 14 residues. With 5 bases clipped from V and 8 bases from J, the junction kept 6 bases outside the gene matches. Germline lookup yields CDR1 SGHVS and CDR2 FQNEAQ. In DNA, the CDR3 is TGTGCCAGCAGCGGGACAGGGATTACGGAAAAACTGTTTTTT. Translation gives CASSGTGITEKLFF.

The CDR3 here is CAISEANSAGANVLTF. Here the CDR3 DNA reads TGTGCCATCAGTGAGGCGAACAGTGCTGGGGCCAACGTCCTGACTTTC. The chain links TRBV10-3 to TRBJ2-6; the D is unclear. The length of the CDR3 is 16 residues. The ends were cut back, 2 bases at V and 2 bases at J, with 10 bases in the middle. Germline loops: CDR1 ENHRY, CDR2 SYGVKD.

CDR3 residues: CASSQYKRETRQETQYF. Written as DNA, the CDR3 is TGCGCCAGCAGCCAATACAAGCGGGAGACCCGCCAAGAGACCCAGTACTTC. This chain joins TRBV4-1 and TRBJ2-5; 8 bases fit TRBD2. The germline V gene encodes CDR1 MGHRA and CDR2 YSYEKL. The CDR3 is 17 residues long. Germline trimming cut 2 bases from V and 1 base from J; bases unmatched to any gene: 9.

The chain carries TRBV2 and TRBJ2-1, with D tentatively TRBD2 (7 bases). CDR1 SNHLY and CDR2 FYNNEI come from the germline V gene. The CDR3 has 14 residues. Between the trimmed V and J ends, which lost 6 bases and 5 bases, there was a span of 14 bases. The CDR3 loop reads CASRGLEGDNEQFF. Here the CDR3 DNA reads TGTGCCAGCAGAGGACTAGAGGGGGACAATGAGCAGTTCTTC.

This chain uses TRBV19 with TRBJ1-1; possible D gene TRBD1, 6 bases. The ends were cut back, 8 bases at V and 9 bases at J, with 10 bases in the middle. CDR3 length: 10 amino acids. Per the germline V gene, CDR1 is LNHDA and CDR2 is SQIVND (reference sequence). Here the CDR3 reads CASFDRKAFF. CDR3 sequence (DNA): TGTGCCAGTTTCGACAGGAAAGCTTTCTTT.

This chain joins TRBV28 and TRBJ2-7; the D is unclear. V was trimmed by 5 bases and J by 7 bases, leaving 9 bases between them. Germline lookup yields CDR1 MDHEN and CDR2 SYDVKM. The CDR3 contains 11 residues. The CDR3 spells CASSLLREQYF. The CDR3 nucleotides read TGTGCCAGCAGTCTCTTACGGGAGCAGTACTTC.

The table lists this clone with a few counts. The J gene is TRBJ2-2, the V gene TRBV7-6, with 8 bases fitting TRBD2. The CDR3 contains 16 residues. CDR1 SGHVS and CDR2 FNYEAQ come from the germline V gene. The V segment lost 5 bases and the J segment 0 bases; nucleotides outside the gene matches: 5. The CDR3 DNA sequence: TGTGCCAGCAGCCTAAGCGGGGGAGCGAACACCGGGGAGCTGTTTTTT. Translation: CASSLSGGANTGELFF.

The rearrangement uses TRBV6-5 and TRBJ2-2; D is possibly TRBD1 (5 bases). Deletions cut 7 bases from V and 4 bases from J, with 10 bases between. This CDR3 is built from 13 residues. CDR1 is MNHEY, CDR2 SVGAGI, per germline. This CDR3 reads CASNAGLTGELFF. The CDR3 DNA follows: TGTGCCAGCAACGCAGGGCTCACCGGGGAGCTGTTTTTT.

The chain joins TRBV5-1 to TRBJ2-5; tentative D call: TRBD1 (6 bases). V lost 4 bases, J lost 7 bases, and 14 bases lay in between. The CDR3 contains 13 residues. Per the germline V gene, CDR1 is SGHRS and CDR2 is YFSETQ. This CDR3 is CASSVTGPGTQYF. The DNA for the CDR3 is TGCGCCAGCAGCGTGACAGGTCCCGGGACCCAGTACTTC.

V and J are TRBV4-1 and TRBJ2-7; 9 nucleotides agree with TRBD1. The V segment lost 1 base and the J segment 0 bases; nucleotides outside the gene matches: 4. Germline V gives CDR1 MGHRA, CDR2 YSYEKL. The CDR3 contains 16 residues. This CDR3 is CASSQGTGAISYEQYF. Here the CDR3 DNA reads TGCGCCAGCAGCCAAGGGACAGGGGCTATCTCCTACGAGCAGTACTTC.

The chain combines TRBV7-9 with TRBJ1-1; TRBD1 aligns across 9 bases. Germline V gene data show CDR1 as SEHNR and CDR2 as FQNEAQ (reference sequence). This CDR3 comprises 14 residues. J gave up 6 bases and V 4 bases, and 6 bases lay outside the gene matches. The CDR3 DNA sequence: TGTGCCAGCAGCTCCTCCGGGACAGGGTCTGAAGCTTTCTTT. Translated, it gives CASSSSGTGSEAFF.

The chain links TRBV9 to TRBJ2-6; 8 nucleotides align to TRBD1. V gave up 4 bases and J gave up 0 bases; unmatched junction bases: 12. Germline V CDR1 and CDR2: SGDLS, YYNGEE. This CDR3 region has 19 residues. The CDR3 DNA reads TGTGCCAGCAGCCCGAGGGGGACAGGTCAAACCTCTGGGGCCAACGTCCTGACTTTC. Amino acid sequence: CASSPRGTGQTSGANVLTF. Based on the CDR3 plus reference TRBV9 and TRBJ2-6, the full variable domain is DSGVTQTPKHLITATGQRVTLRCSPRSGDLSVYWYQQSLDQGLQFLIQYYNGEERAKGNILERFSAQQFPDLHSELNLSSLELGDSALYFCASSPRGTGQTSGANVLTFGAGSRLTVL.

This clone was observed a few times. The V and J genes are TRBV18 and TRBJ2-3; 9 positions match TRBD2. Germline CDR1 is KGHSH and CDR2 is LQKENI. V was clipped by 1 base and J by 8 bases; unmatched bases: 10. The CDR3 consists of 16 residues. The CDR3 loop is CASSPLAGEGETTQYF. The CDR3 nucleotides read TGTGCCAGCTCACCACTAGCGGGAGAGGGGGAAACTACGCAGTATTTT. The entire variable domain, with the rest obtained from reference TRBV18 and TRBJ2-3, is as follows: NAGVMQNPRHLVRRRGQEARLRCSPMKGHSHVYWYRQLPEEGLKFMVYLQKENIIDESGMPKERFSAEFPKEGPSILRIQQVVRGDSAAYFCASSPLAGEGETTQYFGPGTRLTVL.

The CDR3 region is CASSQSGQGTDTQYF. The CDR3 DNA reads as TGTGCCAGCTCACAATCGGGACAGGGCACAGATACGCAGTATTTT. The genes are TRBV18 and TRBJ2-3; 8 positions agree with TRBD1. The V segment lost 4 bases and the J segment 1 base; nucleotides outside the gene matches: 4. Germline CDR1 KGHSH, CDR2 LQKENI. CDR3 length equals 15 residues.

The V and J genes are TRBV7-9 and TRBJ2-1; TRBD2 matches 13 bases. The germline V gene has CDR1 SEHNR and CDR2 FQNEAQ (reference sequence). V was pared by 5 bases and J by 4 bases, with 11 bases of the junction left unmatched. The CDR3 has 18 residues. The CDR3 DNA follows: TGTGCCAGCAGCCCCACCGGGACTAGCGGGGTGGGGTACAATGAGCAGTTCTTC. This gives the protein CASSPTGTSGVGYNEQFF.

The chain's CDR3 is CASSPPNRGLFTQYF. CDR3 in DNA: TGTGCCAGCTCACCACCGAACCGCGGACTCTTTACGCAGTATTTT. V and J are TRBV18 and TRBJ2-3, with D maybe TRBD2 (5 bases). V was pared by 0 bases and J by 8 bases, with 15 bases between. CDR1 KGHSH and CDR2 LQKENI come from the germline V gene. This CDR3 comprises 15 residues.

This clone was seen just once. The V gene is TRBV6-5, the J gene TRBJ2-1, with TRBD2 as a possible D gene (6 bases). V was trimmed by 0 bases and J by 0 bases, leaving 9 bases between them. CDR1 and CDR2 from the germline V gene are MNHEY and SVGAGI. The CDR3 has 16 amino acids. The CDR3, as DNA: TGTGCCAGCAGTTACTCTCGCGGGACCTCCTACAATGAGCAGTTCTTC. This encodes CASSYSRGTSYNEQFF.

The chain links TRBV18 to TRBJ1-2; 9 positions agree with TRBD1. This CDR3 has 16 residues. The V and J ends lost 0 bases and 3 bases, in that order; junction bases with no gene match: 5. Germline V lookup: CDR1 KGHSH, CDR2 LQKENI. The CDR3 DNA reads TGTGCCAGCTCACCACCGGGACAGGGACGAGACTATGGCTACACCTTC. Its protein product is CASSPPGQGRDYGYTF.

The CDR3 region is CASGTGVDEQYF. The CDR3 DNA reads TGTGCCAGCGGGACAGGGGTCGACGAGCAGTACTTC. This rearrangement joins TRBV21-1 to TRBJ2-7; TRBD1 is the table's D call and was not checked against the DNA. TRBV21-1 is tagged as a pseudogene. This CDR3 is built from 12 residues.

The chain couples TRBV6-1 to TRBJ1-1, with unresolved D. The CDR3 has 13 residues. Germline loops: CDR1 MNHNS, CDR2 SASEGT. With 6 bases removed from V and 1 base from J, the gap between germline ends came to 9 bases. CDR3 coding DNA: TGTGCCAGCAGGCTAGGATCGAACACTGAAGCTTTCTTT. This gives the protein CASRLGSNTEAFF.

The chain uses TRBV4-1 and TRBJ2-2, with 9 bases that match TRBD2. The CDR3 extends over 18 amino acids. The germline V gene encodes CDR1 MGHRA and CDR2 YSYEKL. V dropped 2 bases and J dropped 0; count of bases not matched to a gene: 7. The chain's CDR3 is CASSQSTSGRPNTGELFF. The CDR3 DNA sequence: TGCGCCAGCAGCCAATCGACTAGCGGCAGACCGAACACCGGGGAGCTGTTTTTT.

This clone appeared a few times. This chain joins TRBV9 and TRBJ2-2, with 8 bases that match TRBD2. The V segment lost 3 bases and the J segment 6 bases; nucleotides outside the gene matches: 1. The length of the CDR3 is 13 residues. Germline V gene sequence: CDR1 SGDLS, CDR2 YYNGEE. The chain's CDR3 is CASSATSAGELFF. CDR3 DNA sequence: TGTGCCAGCAGCGCGACTAGCGCCGGGGAGCTGTTTTTT.

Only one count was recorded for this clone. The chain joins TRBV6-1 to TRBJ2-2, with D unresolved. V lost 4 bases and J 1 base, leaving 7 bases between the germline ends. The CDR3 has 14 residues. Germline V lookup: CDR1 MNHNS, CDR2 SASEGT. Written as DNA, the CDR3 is TGTGCCAGCAGTGGTTTCAGGAACACCGGGGAGCTGTTTTTT. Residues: CASSGFRNTGELFF.

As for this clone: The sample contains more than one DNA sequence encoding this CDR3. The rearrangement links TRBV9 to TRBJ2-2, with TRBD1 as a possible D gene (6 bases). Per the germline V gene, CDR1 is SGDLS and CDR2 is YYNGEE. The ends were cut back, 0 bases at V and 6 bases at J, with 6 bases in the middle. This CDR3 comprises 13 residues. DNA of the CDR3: TGTGCCAGCAGCGTAGAGGGGGCCGGGGAGCTGTTTTTT. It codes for CASSVEGAGELFF.

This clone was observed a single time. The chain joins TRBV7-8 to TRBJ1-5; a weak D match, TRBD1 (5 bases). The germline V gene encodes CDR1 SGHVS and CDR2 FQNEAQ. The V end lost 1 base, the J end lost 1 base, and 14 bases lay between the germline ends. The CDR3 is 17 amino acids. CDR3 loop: CASSLERQLGSNQPQHF. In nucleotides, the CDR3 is TGTGCCAGCAGCTTAGAGAGACAGTTAGGGAGCAATCAGCCCCAGCATTTT.

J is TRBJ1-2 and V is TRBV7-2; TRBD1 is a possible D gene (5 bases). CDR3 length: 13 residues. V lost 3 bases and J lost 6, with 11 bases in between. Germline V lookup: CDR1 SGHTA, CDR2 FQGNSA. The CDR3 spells CASSLGTPDGYTF. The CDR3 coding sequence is TGTGCCAGCAGCTTGGGGACTCCGGATGGCTACACCTTC.

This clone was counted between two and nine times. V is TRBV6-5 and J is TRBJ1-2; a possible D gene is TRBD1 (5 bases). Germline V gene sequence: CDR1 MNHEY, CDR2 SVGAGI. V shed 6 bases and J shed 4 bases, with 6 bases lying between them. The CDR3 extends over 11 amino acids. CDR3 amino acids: CASRQGYGYTF. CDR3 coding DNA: TGTGCCAGCAGGCAGGGCTATGGCTACACCTTC.

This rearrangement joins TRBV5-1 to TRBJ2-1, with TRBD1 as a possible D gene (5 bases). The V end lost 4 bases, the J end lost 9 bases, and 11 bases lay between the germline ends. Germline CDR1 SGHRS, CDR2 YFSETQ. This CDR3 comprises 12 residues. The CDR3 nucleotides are TGCGCCAGCAGCCCGGACATCCCTGAGCAGTTCTTC. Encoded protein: CASSPDIPEQFF. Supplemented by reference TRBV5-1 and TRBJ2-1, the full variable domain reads KAGVTQTPRYLIKTRGQQVTLSCSPISGHRSVSWYQQTPGQGLQFLFEYFSETQRNKGNFPGRFSGRQFSNSRSEMNVSTLELGDSALYLCASSPDIPEQFFGPGTRLTVL.

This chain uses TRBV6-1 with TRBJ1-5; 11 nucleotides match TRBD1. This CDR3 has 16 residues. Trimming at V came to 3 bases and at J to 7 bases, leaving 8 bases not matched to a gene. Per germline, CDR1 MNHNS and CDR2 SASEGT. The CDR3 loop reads CASSDEDRGREQPQHF. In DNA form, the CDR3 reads TGTGCCAGCAGTGACGAGGACAGGGGGCGCGAACAGCCCCAGCATTTT.